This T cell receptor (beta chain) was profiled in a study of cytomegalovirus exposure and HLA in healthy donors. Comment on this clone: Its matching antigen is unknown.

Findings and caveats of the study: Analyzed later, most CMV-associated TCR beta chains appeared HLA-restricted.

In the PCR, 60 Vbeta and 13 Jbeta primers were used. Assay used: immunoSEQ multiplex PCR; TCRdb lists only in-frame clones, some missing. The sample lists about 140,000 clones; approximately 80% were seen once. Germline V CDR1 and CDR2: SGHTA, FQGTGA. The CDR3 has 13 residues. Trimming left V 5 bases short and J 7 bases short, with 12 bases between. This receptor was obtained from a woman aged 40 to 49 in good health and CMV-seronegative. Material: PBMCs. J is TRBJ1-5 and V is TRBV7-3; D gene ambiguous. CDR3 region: CASSPSGGQPQHF. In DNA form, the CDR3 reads TGTGCCAGCAGCCCAAGCGGAGGCCAGCCCCAGCATTTT.